One sample yielded the 10 T cell receptor beta chains listed below, sequenced in a study of T-cell memory formation after mild COVID-19. TCRdb reprocessed the 5' RACE reads via MiXCR and lists one record per CDR3 protein. The sample consists of under 300,000 distinct CDR3 sequences, 15% to 20% of them appearing once. Sequenced: PBMCs or a T cell subset sorted from them (not recorded which). The origin of the receptors is a man aged 18 to 29 who had mild COVID-19 (a few samples of this study predate the infection). Cell type and time point are not known.

This clonotype was observed at least ten times. This chain uses TRBV12-3 or TRBV12-4 with TRBJ2-5, with 10 bases identical to TRBD2. Trimming took 1 base from V and 5 from J; bases not matched to a gene: 4. This CDR3 is 15 amino acids long. CDR3: CASSLGLAGSETQYF. For the CDR3, the DNA is TGTGCCAGCAGTTTAGGACTAGCGGGCTCTGAGACCCAGTACTTC.

This clonotype was seen repeatedly, ten times or more. The chain uses TRBV20-1 and TRBJ1-1, with TRBD1 as a possible D gene (6 bases). Trimming stripped 6 bases from V and 1 base from J, with 15 bases between. The CDR3 spans 14 residues. The germline V gene encodes CDR1 DFQATT and CDR2 SNEGSKA (reference sequence). The CDR3: CSAPPGHWNTEAFF. CDR3 sequence (DNA): TGCAGTGCCCCACCGGGACATTGGAACACTGAAGCTTTCTTT.

This clonotype was detected a few times. The J gene is TRBJ2-3, the V gene TRBV3-1; either TRBD1 or TRBD2 may fit D (5 bases each). The CDR3 length is 15 residues. V was shortened by 1 base and J by 2 bases, with 10 bases between the two germline ends. The germline CDR1 and CDR2 sequences are LGHDT and YNNKEL (reference sequence). The CDR3 nucleotides read TGTGCCAGCAGCCAAGGTGTGGGGACCACAGATACGCAGTATTTT. Translating gives CASSQGVGTTDTQYF.

Of note for this clonotype: The junction departs from germline at one end; a sequencing error may be responsible. V is TRBV18 and J is TRBJ2-5; perhaps TRBD2 as D (6 bases). The germline V gene encodes CDR1 KGHSH and CDR2 LQKENI. The CDR3 runs 15 residues. The CDR3 DNA reads TGTGCCAGCTCACCAGGGAGCGGGTACCAGGAGACCCAGTACTTC. This sequence encodes CASSPGSGYQETQYF.

Many counts were recorded for this clonotype. The V gene is TRBV27, the J gene TRBJ2-3, with D unclear. CDR3 length: 14 residues. CDR1 is MNHEY and CDR2 is SMNVEV in the germline V gene (reference sequence). Trimming stripped 6 bases from V and 1 base from J, with 11 bases between. The CDR3: CASSPEWGTDTQYF. CDR3 DNA sequence: TGTGCCAGCAGCCCCGAATGGGGCACAGATACGCAGTATTTT.

The gene calls are TRBV10-3 and TRBJ1-2; D unclear. Germline lookup yields CDR1 ENHRY and CDR2 SYGVKD. The CDR3 contains 11 residues. The V gene lost 4 bases and the J gene lost 4 bases, with 4 bases spanning the gap. The CDR3 loop is CAISGGYGYTF. The CDR3, as DNA: TGTGCCATCAGTGGAGGCTATGGCTACACCTTC.

This clonotype was seen more than once but under ten times. The rearrangement uses TRBV7-6 and TRBJ1-4; D gene ambiguous. CDR3 length equals 16 residues. V gave up 5 bases and J gave up 3 bases, with 16 bases separating them. CDR1 and CDR2 (germline): SGHVS, FNYEAQ. The CDR3 loop is CASSRNVPLANEKLFF. CDR3 bases: TGTGCCAGCAGCCGTAATGTACCTCTGGCTAATGAAAAACTGTTTTTT.

This clonotype has a handful of counts. The V gene is TRBV15, the J gene TRBJ2-1, with 10 nucleotides matching TRBD2. The CDR3 runs to 16 residues. The trim removed 1 base at V and 2 bases at J, leaving 2 bases unmatched. CDR1 and CDR2 (germline): LNHNV, YYDKDF (reference sequence). The CDR3 loop is CATSRGTSGPYNEQFF. DNA for the CDR3: TGTGCCACCAGCAGAGGGACTAGCGGTCCCTACAATGAGCAGTTCTTC. The whole variable domain, remainder taken from reference TRBV15 and TRBJ2-1, is DAMVIQNPRYQVTQFGKPVTLSCSQTLNHNVMYWYQQKSSQAPKLLFHYYDKDFNNEADTPDNFQSRRPNTSFCFLDIRSPGLGDTAMYLCATSRGTSGPYNEQFFGPGTRLTVL.

This clonotype has only a few counts. The gene calls are TRBV2 and TRBJ2-7, with D possibly TRBD2 on 5 matching bases. The CDR3 length is 13 residues. V was shortened by 2 bases and J by 5 bases, with 10 bases between the two germline ends. Germline V gene sequence: CDR1 SNHLY, CDR2 FYNNEI. The chain's CDR3 is CASSEQRKNEQYV. The CDR3 nucleotides read TGTGCCAGCAGTGAACAGCGGAAGAACGAGCAGTACGTC.

The CDR3 DNA sequence: TGCAGTGCCCCTGGCCCCACGAGCGGGGGGAAGAATGAGCAGTTCTTC. Translation: CSAPGPTSGGKNEQFF. The chain joins TRBV20-1 to TRBJ2-1; 9 bases fit TRBD2. V trimming: 6 bases; J trimming: 7 bases; junction bases outside the gene matches: 16. The germline V gene has CDR1 DFQATT and CDR2 SNEGSKA (reference sequence). The CDR3 is 16 amino acids.